This T cell receptor (beta chain) stems from a study of OX40 agonist ivuxolimab in advanced cancers. Study overall: Those treated in dose escalation had hepatocellular carcinoma, melanoma, renal cell cancer or head and neck cancer. Findings and caveats of the study: Low clonal expansion, among the lowest seen, marked partial responders at 0.1-3.0 mg/kg. Some nonresponders likewise displayed low normalized T-cell clonal expansion.

The V end lost 1 base, the J end lost 8 bases, and 20 bases lay between the germline ends. Germline CDR1 is SGHAT and CDR2 is FQNNGV. The CDR3 loop spans 17 amino acids. This clone was seen once. Its antigen is not known. The assay was immunoSEQ multiplex PCR, and TCRdb's table has in-frame clones only and misses some. The data hold around 60,000 clones, with about four fifths observed a single time. The chain employs TRBV11-2 and TRBJ2-2; D could derive from TRBD1 or TRBD2 (5 bases each). The material sequenced was CD4+ or CD8+ T cells sorted from blood, taken in a trial of the OX40 agonist ivuxolimab. The source of this sequence is an adult with an advanced solid tumor such as melanoma, head and neck, liver or kidney cancer. In DNA, the CDR3 is TGTGCCAGCAGCTTAGGAATCGGGGCCACGGGGCCAGGGGAGCTGTTTTTT. Translating gives CASSLGIGATGPGELFF.